A selection of T cell receptor beta chains follows, all from one sample in a study of T-cell reconstitution after alpha-beta-depleted transplantation in children. One entry per CDR3 protein results from TCRdb running MiXCR on the PCR reads. The table has around 600,000 distinct CDR3 sequences, around 17% seen once; the top ten hold approximately 1%. Source: PBMCs from the stem cell graft donor, taken from the stem cell graft. The source of these receptors is a human donor who donated a stem cell graft to a child with acute myeloid leukemia. The CDR3 runs from the conserved cysteine through the conserved F or W. D genes are given only for firm matches. Size tells how often a clone was seen (once, few, many) or the class of an expanded clone, and some rows leave it out.

TRBJ2-3,many,TRBD2,TRBV12-3/TRBV12-4,CASSQTSGITDTQYF,TGTGCCAGCAGCCAAACTAGCGGGATCACAGATACGCAGTATTTT
TRBJ2-3,many,TRBD1,TRBV7-6,CASSSSGTGTGDTQYF,TGTGCCAGCAGCTCCTCCGGGACAGGGACCGGGGATACGCAGTATTTT
TRBJ1-2,NA,NA,TRBV6-1,CASSANYRDDYTF,TGTGCCAGCAGTGCCAATTACAGGGACGACTACACCTTC
TRBJ1-1,many,NA,TRBV20-1,CSAREGTLNTEAFF,TGCAGTGCTAGAGAGGGGACACTGAACACTGAAGCTTTCTTT
TRBJ1-2,NA,NA,TRBV24-1,CATSDVGFGTGGTYGYTF,TGTGCCACCAGTGATGTTGGATTTGGGACCGGAGGAACCTATGGCTACACCTTC
TRBJ2-2,few,NA,TRBV18,CASSRPLQAPNTGELFF,TGTGCCAGCTCACGACCATTACAGGCGCCGAACACCGGGGAGCTGTTTTTT
TRBJ1-1,NA,NA,TRBV12-3/TRBV12-4,CASSFWPGENTEAFF,TGTGCCAGCAGTTTTTGGCCCGGGGAGAACACTGAAGCTTTCTTT
TRBJ2-2,many,NA,TRBV11-3,CASSLVVWGQGANTGELFF,TGTGCCAGCAGCTTAGTAGTTTGGGGTCAGGGCGCGAACACCGGGGAGCTGTTTTTT
TRBJ2-1,NA,NA,TRBV5-1,CASSLGNGPTNEQFF,TGCGCCAGCAGCTTGGGAAATGGACCCACCAATGAGCAGTTCTTC
TRBJ2-1,many,NA,TRBV20-1,CSARLVSEQFF,TGCAGTGCTAGACTAGTGTCTGAGCAGTTCTTC
TRBJ2-3,many,NA,TRBV29-1,CSVVRQGRSSTDTQYF,TGCAGCGTTGTGCGGCAGGGAAGATCTAGCACAGATACGCAGTATTTT
TRBJ1-1,few,NA,TRBV15,CATSRVNGVGGGFDTEAFF,TGTGCCACCAGCAGAGTAAACGGGGTAGGGGGTGGGTTCGACACTGAAGCTTTCTTT
TRBJ1-4,few,NA,TRBV9,CASSAGHESSTNEKLFF,TGTGCCAGCAGCGCGGGACACGAAAGCTCAACTAATGAAAAACTGTTTTTT
TRBJ1-1,NA,TRBD1,TRBV27,CASSPRQGGFRDTEAFF,TGTGCCAGCAGCCCTCGACAGGGAGGGTTTAGGGACACTGAAGCTTTCTTT
TRBJ1-2,NA,TRBD1,TRBV5-5,CASSPGLGQPYGYTF,TGTGCCAGCAGCCCCGGTTTGGGACAGCCCTATGGCTACACCTTC
TRBJ1-2,NA,NA,TRBV4-1,CASSQVVQDWKFYGYTF,TGCGCCAGCAGCCAAGTCGTCCAGGACTGGAAGTTCTATGGCTACACCTTC
TRBJ1-2,few,NA,TRBV6-1,CASRTAYGQYYGYTF,TGTGCCAGCAGGACCGCGTATGGCCAATACTATGGCTACACCTTC
TRBJ2-1,many,NA,TRBV4-3,CASSQAPVSSYNEQFF,TGCGCCAGCAGCCAAGCCCCAGTGAGCTCCTACAATGAGCAGTTCTTC
TRBJ2-2,few,TRBD1,TRBV27,CASSLLQDRGYTGELFF,TGTGCCAGCAGTTTACTTCAGGACAGGGGGTACACCGGGGAGCTGTTTTTT
TRBJ1-1,once,NA,TRBV27,CASRVRVLNTEAFF,TGTGCCAGCAGGGTCCGCGTCCTGAACACTGAAGCTTTCTTT
TRBJ1-2,NA,NA,TRBV7-9,CASIGQGRPKGYTF,TGTGCCAGCATCGGACAAGGACGACCCAAGGGCTACACCTTC
TRBJ1-1,many,NA,TRBV12-3/TRBV12-4,CASSLGVRAEAFF,TGTGCCAGCAGTTTAGGGGTTAGGGCTGAAGCTTTCTTT
TRBJ1-6,many,TRBD1,TRBV20-1,CSARDRQGQPLHF,TGCAGTGCTAGAGATCGACAGGGACAACCCCTCCACTTT
TRBJ1-2,NA,NA,TRBV3-1,CASSQEHAGGYGYTF,TGTGCCAGCAGCCAAGAGCATGCTGGCGGCTATGGCTACACCTTC
TRBJ2-6,many,NA,TRBV15,CATSSPQFGANVLTF,TGTGCCACCAGCTCCCCCCAGTTTGGGGCCAACGTCCTGACTTTC
TRBJ1-4,many,NA,TRBV4-2,CASSRTGTGNEKLFF,TGTGCCAGCAGCCGCACCGGGACGGGGAATGAAAAACTGTTTTTT
TRBJ1-4,many,NA,TRBV20-1,CSANSIRGEKLFF,TGCAGTGCTAACAGTATTCGGGGTGAAAAACTGTTTTTT
TRBJ2-3,NA,NA,TRBV28,CASSFPSVTDTQYF,TGTGCCAGCAGTTTCCCCTCGGTTACAGATACGCAGTATTTT
TRBJ2-7,many,TRBD1,TRBV20-1,CSARRIGTGSEQYF,TGCAGTGCTAGAAGGATAGGGACAGGAAGCGAGCAGTACTTC
TRBJ2-7,NA,TRBD1,TRBV25-1,CASSSQGAGEQYF,TGTGCCAGCAGCTCTCAGGGGGCAGGGGAGCAGTACTTC
TRBJ2-7,many,TRBD1,TRBV20-1,CSARTGGTYEQYF,TGCAGTGCTAGAACAGGGGGTACCTACGAGCAGTACTTC
TRBJ2-3,many,NA,TRBV6-5,CASSYTLRTDTQYF,TGTGCCAGCAGTTACACGCTTCGCACAGATACGCAGTATTTT
TRBJ2-1,few,TRBD2,TRBV7-2,CASSSGLAPPYNEQFF,TGTGCCAGCAGCTCGGGACTAGCGCCCCCCTACAATGAGCAGTTCTTC
TRBJ1-5,NA,NA,TRBV12-3/TRBV12-4,CASSLDSPGAKDQPQHF,TGTGCCAGCAGTTTAGATTCCCCGGGGGCGAAGGATCAGCCCCAGCATTTT
TRBJ2-4,many,TRBD1,TRBV29-1,CSVVGQAVTSIQYF,TGCAGCGTTGTGGGACAGGCCGTGACGAGCATTCAGTACTTC
TRBJ2-2,NA,NA,TRBV12-3/TRBV12-4,CASSPGAATGELFF,TGTGCCAGCAGTCCGGGCGCGGCCACCGGGGAGCTGTTTTTT
TRBJ2-2,many,NA,TRBV9,CASSPHPGSNTGELFF,TGTGCCAGCAGCCCCCACCCAGGGTCGAACACCGGGGAGCTGTTTTTT
TRBJ2-6,few,NA,TRBV20-1,CSASPSAAGANVLTF,TGCAGTGCTAGTCCCTCGGCGGCGGGGGCCAACGTCCTGACTTTC
TRBJ1-6,NA,NA,TRBV6-5,CASSSDRALSPLHF,TGTGCCAGCAGTTCTGACAGAGCCCTTTCACCCCTCCACTTT
TRBJ1-1,NA,TRBD1,TRBV5-1,CASSFITGGGTEAFF,TGCGCCAGCAGCTTCATAACAGGGGGCGGCACTGAAGCTTTCTTT
TRBJ2-3,NA,TRBD1,TRBV12-3/TRBV12-4,CASSSNSGTARTDTQYF,TGTGCCAGCAGTTCAAACTCCGGGACAGCAAGAACAGATACGCAGTATTTT
TRBJ2-6,NA,TRBD1,TRBV29-1,CSVEGQGAKGANVLTF,TGCAGCGTTGAGGGACAGGGGGCGAAAGGGGCCAACGTCCTGACTTTC
TRBJ2-1,few,NA,TRBV24-1,CATSRGGRNEQFF,TGTGCCACCAGTCGTGGGGGGCGCAATGAGCAGTTCTTC
TRBJ2-1,few,TRBD1,TRBV25-1,CASGRTGDNEQFF,TGTGCCAGCGGTAGGACAGGGGACAATGAGCAGTTCTTC
TRBJ2-2,few,NA,TRBV11-2,CASSLYATVASNTGELFF,TGTGCCAGCAGCTTATACGCGACAGTCGCATCGAACACCGGGGAGCTGTTTTTT
TRBJ1-1,many,TRBD1,TRBV29-1,CSVRQGTSTEAFF,TGCAGCGTGCGACAGGGGACGTCTACTGAAGCTTTCTTT
TRBJ2-5,NA,TRBD2,TRBV20-1,CSARLAGMQETQYF,TGCAGTGCTAGGCTAGCGGGAATGCAAGAGACCCAGTACTTC
TRBJ2-1,many,TRBD1,TRBV5-1,CASSLEGQGRNEQFF,TGCGCCAGCAGCTTGGAGGGACAGGGGAGGAATGAGCAGTTCTTC
TRBJ2-7,NA,TRBD2,TRBV5-1,CASSLERGGFSGGDPKEQYF,TGCGCCAGCAGCTTGGAAAGAGGAGGGTTCAGCGGGGGAGACCCTAAGGAGCAGTACTTC
TRBJ1-1,many,NA,TRBV5-5,CASSFLMNTEAFF,TGTGCCAGCAGCTTTCTCATGAACACTGAAGCTTTCTTT
TRBJ1-1,many,NA,TRBV20-1,CSASALRRDPNTEAFF,TGCAGTGCCTCGGCGCTCCGGCGGGATCCGAACACTGAAGCTTTCTTT
TRBJ2-5,NA,NA,TRBV18,CASSPPLPQETQYF,TGTGCCAGCTCACCACCTCTCCCGCAAGAGACCCAGTACTTC
TRBJ2-7,NA,TRBD1,TRBV15,CATSPQGDSYEQYF,TGTGCCACCAGCCCGCAGGGGGACTCCTACGAGCAGTACTTC
TRBJ2-1,many,TRBD2,TRBV7-2,CASSLGTINEQFF,TGTGCCAGCAGCCTAGGGACTATTAATGAGCAGTTCTTC